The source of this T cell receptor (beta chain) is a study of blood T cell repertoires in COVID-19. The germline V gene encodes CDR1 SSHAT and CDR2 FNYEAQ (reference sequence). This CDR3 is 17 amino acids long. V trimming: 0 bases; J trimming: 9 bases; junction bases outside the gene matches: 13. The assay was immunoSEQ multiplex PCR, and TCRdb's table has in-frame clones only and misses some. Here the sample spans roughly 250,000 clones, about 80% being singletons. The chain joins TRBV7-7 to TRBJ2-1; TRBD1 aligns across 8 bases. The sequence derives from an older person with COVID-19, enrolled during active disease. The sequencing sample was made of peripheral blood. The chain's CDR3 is CASSLALEGRGPIEQFF. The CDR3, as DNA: TGTGCCAGCAGCTTAGCGCTAGAGGGCAGGGGGCCCATTGAGCAGTTCTTC.